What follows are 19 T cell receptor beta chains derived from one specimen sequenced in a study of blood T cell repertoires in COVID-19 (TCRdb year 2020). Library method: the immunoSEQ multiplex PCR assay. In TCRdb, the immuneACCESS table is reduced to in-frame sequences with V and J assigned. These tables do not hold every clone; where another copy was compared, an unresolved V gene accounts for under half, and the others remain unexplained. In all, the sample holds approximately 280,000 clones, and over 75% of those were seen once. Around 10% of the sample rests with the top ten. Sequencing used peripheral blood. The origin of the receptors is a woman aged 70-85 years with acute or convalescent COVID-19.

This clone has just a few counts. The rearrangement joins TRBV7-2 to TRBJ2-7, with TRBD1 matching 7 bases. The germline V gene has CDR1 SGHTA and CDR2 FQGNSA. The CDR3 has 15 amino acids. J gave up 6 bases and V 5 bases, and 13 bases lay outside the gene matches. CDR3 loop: CASSLSTGVPSEQYF. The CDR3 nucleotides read TGTGCCAGCAGCCTTAGCACAGGGGTGCCGAGCGAGCAGTACTTC.

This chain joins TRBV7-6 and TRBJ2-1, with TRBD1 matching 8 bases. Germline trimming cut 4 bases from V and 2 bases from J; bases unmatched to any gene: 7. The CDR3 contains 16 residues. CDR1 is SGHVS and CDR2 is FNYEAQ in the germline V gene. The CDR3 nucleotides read TGTGCCAGCAGCTCCACACCGGGACAGGCCTACAATGAGCAGTTCTTC. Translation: CASSSTPGQAYNEQFF.

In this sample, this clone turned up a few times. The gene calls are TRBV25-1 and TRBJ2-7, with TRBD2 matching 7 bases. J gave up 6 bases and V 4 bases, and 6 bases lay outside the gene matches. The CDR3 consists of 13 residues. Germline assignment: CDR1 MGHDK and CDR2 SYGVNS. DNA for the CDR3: TGTGCCAGCAGTGTAGCGGGTGCTGGCGAGCAGTACTTC. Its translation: CASSVAGAGEQYF.

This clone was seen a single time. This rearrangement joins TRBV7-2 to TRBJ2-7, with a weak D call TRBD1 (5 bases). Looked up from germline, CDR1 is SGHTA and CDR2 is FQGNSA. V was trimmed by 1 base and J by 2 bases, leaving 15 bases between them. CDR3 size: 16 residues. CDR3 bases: TGTGCCAGCAGCTTAGGGGGCAGTAATAAGCCCTACGAGCAGTACTTC. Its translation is CASSLGGSNKPYEQYF. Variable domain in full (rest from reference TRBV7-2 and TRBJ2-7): GAGVSQSPSNKVTEKGKDVELRCDPISGHTALYWYRQSLGQGLEFLIYFQGNSAPDKSGLPSDRFSAERTGGSVSTLTIQRTQQEDSAVYLCASSLGGSNKPYEQYFGPGTRLTVT.

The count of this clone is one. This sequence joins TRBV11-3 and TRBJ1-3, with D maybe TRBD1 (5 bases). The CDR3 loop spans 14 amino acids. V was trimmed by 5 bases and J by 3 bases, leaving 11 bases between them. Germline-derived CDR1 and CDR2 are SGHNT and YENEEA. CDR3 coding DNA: TGTGCCAGCAGCCGCGGGGGGTATGGAAACACCATATATTTT. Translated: CASSRGGYGNTIYF. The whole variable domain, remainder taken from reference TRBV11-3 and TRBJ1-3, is EAGVVQSPRYKIIEKKQPVAFWCNPISGHNTLYWYLQNLGQGPELLIRYENEEAVDDSQLPKDRFSAERLKGVDSTLKIQPAELGDSAVYLCASSRGGYGNTIYFGEGSWLTVV.

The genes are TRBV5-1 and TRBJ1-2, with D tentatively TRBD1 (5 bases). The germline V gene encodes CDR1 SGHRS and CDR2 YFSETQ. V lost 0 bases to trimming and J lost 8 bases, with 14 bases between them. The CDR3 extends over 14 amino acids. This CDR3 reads CASSLAGWAEGYTF. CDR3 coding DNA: TGCGCCAGCAGCTTGGCAGGGTGGGCTGAGGGCTACACCTTC.

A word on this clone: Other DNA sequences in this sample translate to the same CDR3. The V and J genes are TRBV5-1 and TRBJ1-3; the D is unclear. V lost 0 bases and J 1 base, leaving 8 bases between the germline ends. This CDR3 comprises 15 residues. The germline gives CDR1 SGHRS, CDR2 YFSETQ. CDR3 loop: CASSLGPGSGNTIYF. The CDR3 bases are TGCGCCAGCAGCTTGGGACCGGGATCTGGAAACACCATATATTTT.

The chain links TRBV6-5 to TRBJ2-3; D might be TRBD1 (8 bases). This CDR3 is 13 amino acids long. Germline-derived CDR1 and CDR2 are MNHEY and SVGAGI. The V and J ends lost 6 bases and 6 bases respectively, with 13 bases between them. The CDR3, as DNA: TGTGCCAGCAGCGACAGGGGAGGGGATACGCAGTATTTT. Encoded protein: CASSDRGGDTQYF.

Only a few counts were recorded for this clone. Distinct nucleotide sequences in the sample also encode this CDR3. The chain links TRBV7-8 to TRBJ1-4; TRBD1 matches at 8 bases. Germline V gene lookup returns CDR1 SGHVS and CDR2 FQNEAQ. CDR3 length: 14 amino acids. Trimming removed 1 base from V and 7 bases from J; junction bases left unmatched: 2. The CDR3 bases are TGTGCCAGCAGCTTAGGACAGGGGAGTGAAAAACTGTTTTTT. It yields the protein CASSLGQGSEKLFF. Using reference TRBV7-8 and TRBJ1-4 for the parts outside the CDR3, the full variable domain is GAGVSQSPRYKVAKRGQDVALRCDPISGHVSLFWYQQALGQGPEFLTYFQNEAQLDKSGLPSDRFFAERPEGSVSTLKIQRTQQEDSAVYLCASSLGQGSEKLFFGSGTQLSVL.

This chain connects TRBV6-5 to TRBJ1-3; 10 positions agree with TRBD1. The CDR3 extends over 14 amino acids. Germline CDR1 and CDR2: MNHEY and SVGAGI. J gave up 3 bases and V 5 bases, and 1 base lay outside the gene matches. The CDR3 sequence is CASSRDRGGNTIYF. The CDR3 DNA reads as TGTGCCAGCAGTCGGGACAGGGGTGGAAACACCATATATTTT.

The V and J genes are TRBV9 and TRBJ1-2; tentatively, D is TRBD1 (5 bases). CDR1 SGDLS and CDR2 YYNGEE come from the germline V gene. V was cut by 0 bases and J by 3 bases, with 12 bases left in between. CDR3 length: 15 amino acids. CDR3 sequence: CASSVAGRVDYGYTF. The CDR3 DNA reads TGTGCCAGCAGCGTAGCTGGCAGGGTGGACTATGGCTACACCTTC.

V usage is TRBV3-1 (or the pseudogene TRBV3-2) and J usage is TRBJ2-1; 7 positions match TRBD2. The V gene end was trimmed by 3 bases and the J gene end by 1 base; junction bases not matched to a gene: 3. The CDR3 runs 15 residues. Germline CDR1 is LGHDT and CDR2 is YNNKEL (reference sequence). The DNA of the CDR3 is TGTGCCAGCAGCCAGCGGGGGAAATCCTACAATGAGCAGTTCTTC. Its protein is CASSQRGKSYNEQFF.

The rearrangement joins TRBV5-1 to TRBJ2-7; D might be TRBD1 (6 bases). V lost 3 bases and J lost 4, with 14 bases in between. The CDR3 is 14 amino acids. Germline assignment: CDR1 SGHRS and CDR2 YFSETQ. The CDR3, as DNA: TGCGCCAGCAGCTCTGAAGGGGGTCTATACGAGCAGTACTTC. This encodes CASSSEGGLYEQYF.

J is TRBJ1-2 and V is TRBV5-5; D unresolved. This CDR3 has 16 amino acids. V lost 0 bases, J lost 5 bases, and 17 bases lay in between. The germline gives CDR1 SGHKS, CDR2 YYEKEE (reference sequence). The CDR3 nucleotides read TGTGCCAGCAGCTTGGGCAACCCGAACGCGATGTATGGCTACACCTTC. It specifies CASSLGNPNAMYGYTF.

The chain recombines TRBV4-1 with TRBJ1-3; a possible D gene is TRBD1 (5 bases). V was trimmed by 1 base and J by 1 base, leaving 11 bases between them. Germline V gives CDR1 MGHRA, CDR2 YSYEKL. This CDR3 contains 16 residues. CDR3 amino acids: CASSQGPGRSGNTIYF. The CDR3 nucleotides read TGCGCCAGCAGCCAAGGACCAGGGAGGTCTGGAAACACCATATATTTT.

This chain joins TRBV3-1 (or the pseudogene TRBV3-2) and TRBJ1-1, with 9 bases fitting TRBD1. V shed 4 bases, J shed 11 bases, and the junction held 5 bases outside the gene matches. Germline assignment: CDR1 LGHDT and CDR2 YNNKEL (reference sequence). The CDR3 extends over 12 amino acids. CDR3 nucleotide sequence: TGTGCCAGCAGCCCCGGGACAGGGCGCGCTTTCTTT. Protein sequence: CASSPGTGRAFF.

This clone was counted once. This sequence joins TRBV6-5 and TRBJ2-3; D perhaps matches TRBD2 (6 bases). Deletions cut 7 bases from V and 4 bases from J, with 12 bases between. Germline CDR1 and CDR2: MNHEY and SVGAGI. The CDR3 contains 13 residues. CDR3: CASTLTGADTQYF. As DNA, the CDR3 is TGTGCCAGCACTTTGACGGGGGCAGATACGCAGTATTTT.

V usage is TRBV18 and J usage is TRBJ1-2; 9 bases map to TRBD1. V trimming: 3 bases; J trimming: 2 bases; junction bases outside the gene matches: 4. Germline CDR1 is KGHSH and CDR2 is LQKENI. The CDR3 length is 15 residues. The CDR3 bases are TGTGCCAGCTCACCGAGGGACAGGGACAACTATGGCTACACCTTC. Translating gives CASSPRDRDNYGYTF.

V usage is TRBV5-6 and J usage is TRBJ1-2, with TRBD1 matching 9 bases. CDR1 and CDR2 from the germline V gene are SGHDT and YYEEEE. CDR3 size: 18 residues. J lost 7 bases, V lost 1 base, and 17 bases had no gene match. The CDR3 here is CASSLNPGTGIIVSGYTF. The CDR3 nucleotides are TGTGCCAGCAGCTTGAATCCTGGGACAGGGATTATTGTATCTGGCTACACCTTC.